The 23 T cell receptor beta chains listed next were all sequenced from one sample in a study of blood T cell repertoires in COVID-19. Profiled with immunoSEQ multiplex PCR; TCRdb holds only in-frame clones, not every one. The profile shows over 250,000 clones, around 90% of them singletons. Sequenced input: peripheral blood. The receptors stem from a woman aged 70 to 79 with COVID-19, enrolled during active disease.

The chain carries TRBV3-1 (or the pseudogene TRBV3-2) and TRBJ2-7, with TRBD2 identical over 7 bases. CDR1 and CDR2 (germline): LGHDT, YNNKEL (reference sequence). J gave up 3 bases and V 4 bases, and 3 bases lay outside the gene matches. This CDR3 contains 13 residues. The CDR3 nucleotides are TGTGCCAGCAGCCGGGACTACTACTACGAGCAGTACTTC. Residues: CASSRDYYYEQYF.

The chain has TRBV3-1 (or the pseudogene TRBV3-2) and TRBJ2-1; 7 positions match TRBD2. From germline, CDR1 is LGHDT and CDR2 YNNKEL (reference sequence). The CDR3 loop spans 15 amino acids. Germline trimming cut 6 bases from V and 5 bases from J; bases unmatched to any gene: 10. The CDR3 loop is CASRTGTTTNNEQFF. CDR3 nucleotide sequence: TGTGCCAGCAGAACCGGGACTACCACCAACAATGAGCAGTTCTTC.

The rearrangement links TRBV5-4 to TRBJ2-2, with 11 bases matching TRBD2. Germline loops: CDR1 SGHNT, CDR2 YYREEE (reference sequence). Trimming at V came to 2 bases and at J to 8 bases, leaving 8 bases not matched to a gene. This CDR3 comprises 16 residues. CDR3 sequence (DNA): TGTGCCAGCAGCTTCGGGACTAGCGGCTCCAGGGGGGAGCTGTTTTTT. Protein product: CASSFGTSGSRGELFF.

The rearrangement joins TRBV6-5 to TRBJ1-2; the D gene is possibly TRBD1 (6 bases). In germline, CDR1 is MNHEY, CDR2 SVGAGI. This CDR3 has 13 residues. The V and J ends lost 6 bases and 2 bases respectively, with 10 bases between them. CDR3 sequence reads: CASRRTENYGYTF. The CDR3 DNA sequence: TGTGCCAGCAGACGGACAGAGAACTATGGCTACACCTTC.

This clone has more than one count but fewer than ten. One junction end disagrees with the germline gene, perhaps due to a read error. The rearrangement uses TRBV7-7 and TRBJ2-5; D is unclear. The CDR3 length is 13 residues. Germline lookup yields CDR1 SSHAT and CDR2 FNYEAQ (reference sequence). The CDR3 DNA reads as TGTGCTAGCAGCTTTACAGCAAAAGAGACCCAGTACTTC. Encoded protein: CASSFTAKETQYF.

V gene TRBV19 combines with J gene TRBJ2-7; tentative D call: TRBD2 (5 bases). Between the trimmed V and J ends, which lost 7 bases and 6 bases, there was a span of 16 bases. The length of the CDR3 is 13 residues. Germline V gene data show CDR1 as LNHDA and CDR2 as SQIVND (reference sequence). CDR3 in amino acids: CASKRRRVSEQYF. The CDR3 nucleotides are TGTGCCAGTAAAAGAAGGCGGGTATCCGAGCAGTACTTC.

This chain connects TRBV5-4 to TRBJ2-4; 10 bases match TRBD2. After removal of 4 bases from V and 0 bases from J, the junction contained 10 bases not matched to a gene. The CDR3 is 18 amino acids. CDR1 is SGHNT and CDR2 is YYREEE in the germline V gene (reference sequence). CDR3: CASSPGLANRLAKNIQYF. Written as DNA, the CDR3 is TGTGCCAGCAGCCCGGGACTAGCGAACCGTCTAGCCAAAAACATTCAGTACTTC. The full variable domain, its missing parts supplied by reference TRBV5-4 and TRBJ2-4, is ETGVTQSPTHLIKTRGQQVTLRCSSQSGHNTVSWYQQALGQGPQFIFQYYREEENGRGNFPPRFSGLQFPNYSSELNVNALELDDSALYLCASSPGLANRLAKNIQYFGAGTRLSVL.

V usage is TRBV5-4 and J usage is TRBJ1-2; a possible D gene is TRBD1 (6 bases). The germline gives CDR1 SGHNT, CDR2 YYREEE (reference sequence). The CDR3 sequence is 14 residues long. Trimming cost V 4 bases and J 4 bases, with 14 bases left between them. For the CDR3, the DNA is TGTGCCAGCAGCAAACAGGGATATGGCTATGGCTACACCTTC. Translation: CASSKQGYGYGYTF.

V is TRBV6-5 and J is TRBJ1-2, with TRBD1 matching over 8 bases. Germline V gene data show CDR1 as MNHEY and CDR2 as SVGAGI. V shed 2 bases, J shed 4 bases, and the junction held 3 bases outside the gene matches. This CDR3 region has 14 residues. CDR3 sequence reads: CASSYQQGGYGYTF. In DNA form, the CDR3 reads TGTGCCAGCAGTTACCAACAGGGGGGCTATGGCTACACCTTC.

Details on this clone: This specimen includes other DNA sequences encoding the same CDR3. This rearrangement joins TRBV5-6 to TRBJ2-5; D remains unclear. CDR1 SGHDT and CDR2 YYEEEE come from the germline V gene. V dropped 5 bases and J dropped 5 bases, with 7 bases sitting between them. This CDR3 has 11 residues. The CDR3 nucleotides are TGTGCCAGCAGTTCCGGTGAGACCCAGTACTTC. Residues: CASSSGETQYF.

The chain recombines TRBV24-1 with TRBJ2-1; 10 bases line up with TRBD2. There are 17 residues in the CDR3. With 4 bases clipped from V and 0 bases from J, the junction kept 5 bases outside the gene matches. Germline V gene data show CDR1 as KGHDR and CDR2 as SFDVKD. The CDR3 loop reads CATSDPGTSDSYNEQFF. The CDR3 nucleotides are TGTGCCACCAGTGACCCGGGGACTAGCGACTCCTACAATGAGCAGTTCTTC.

This chain uses TRBV7-9 with TRBJ1-4; D unclear. Germline CDR1 reads SEHNR; CDR2 reads FQNEAQ (reference sequence). Trimming left V 2 bases short and J 8 bases short, with 9 bases between. CDR3 length equals 13 residues. The CDR3 loop is CASSLNAKEKLFF. CDR3 coding DNA: TGTGCCAGCAGCTTAAACGCGAAGGAAAAACTGTTTTTT. Drawing the rest from reference TRBV7-9 and TRBJ1-4, the complete variable domain is DTGVSQNPRHKITKRGQNVTFRCDPISEHNRLYWYRQTLGQGPEFLTYFQNEAQLEKSRLLSDRFSAERPKGSFSTLEIQRTEQGDSAMYLCASSLNAKEKLFFGSGTQLSVL.

This chain links TRBV9 with TRBJ2-7; 7 bases agree with TRBD1. The CDR3 extends over 15 amino acids. The V gene's germline CDR1 is SGDLS and CDR2 YYNGEE. V gave up 0 bases and J gave up 1 base; unmatched junction bases: 4. The CDR3 reads CASSVGQGTSYEQYF. CDR3 nucleotide sequence: TGTGCCAGCAGCGTAGGACAGGGCACATCCTACGAGCAGTACTTC.

The CDR3, as DNA: TGTGCCAGCAGCCCTAGAGGCCTCCCGGCAGATACGCAGTATTTT. Translating it yields CASSPRGLPADTQYF. The chain couples TRBV9 to TRBJ2-3; unclear D gene. CDR1 and CDR2 from the germline V gene are SGDLS and YYNGEE. This CDR3 comprises 15 residues. V gave up 4 bases and J gave up 4 bases, with 16 bases separating them.

The table lists this clone with a count of one. This chain uses TRBV15 with TRBJ1-6; 8 positions match TRBD1. The germline V gene encodes CDR1 LNHNV and CDR2 YYDKDF (reference sequence). The CDR3 totals 17 residues. Trimming cost V 0 bases and J 9 bases; bases outside gene matches: 10. The CDR3 loop is CATSREPGGFSGSPLHF. As DNA, the CDR3 is TGTGCCACCAGCAGAGAGCCAGGGGGCTTCTCTGGTTCACCCCTCCACTTT.

V gene TRBV3-1 (or the pseudogene TRBV3-2) combines with J gene TRBJ1-4; a possible D gene is TRBD1 (6 bases). Germline V lookup: CDR1 LGHDT, CDR2 YNNKEL (reference sequence). This CDR3 region has 11 residues. The V end was cut by 8 bases, the J end by 7 bases, with 8 bases between. For the CDR3, the DNA is TGTGCCAGCCGCAGGGGTGAAAAACTGTTTTTT. Residues: CASRRGEKLFF.

The chain employs TRBV5-1 and TRBJ2-2, with 12 nucleotides matching TRBD2. The CDR3 consists of 14 residues. Per the germline V gene, CDR1 is SGHRS and CDR2 is YFSETQ. J gave up 6 bases and V 7 bases, and 4 bases lay outside the gene matches. The CDR3, as DNA: TGCGCCAGCTCCCTAGCGGGAGGGGCCGGGGAGCTGTTTTTT. Residues: CASSLAGGAGELFF.

The chain is built from TRBV11-3 and TRBJ2-1; D not certain. There are 15 residues in the CDR3. The ends were cut back, 5 bases at V and 0 bases at J, with 11 bases in the middle. Germline CDR1 SGHNT, CDR2 YENEEA. The CDR3 protein is CASSRLLGSYNEQFF. CDR3 sequence (DNA): TGTGCCAGCAGCCGCCTCCTAGGCTCCTACAATGAGCAGTTCTTC.

This clone is a singleton in its sample. The chain combines TRBV18 with TRBJ1-1; 9 bases agree with TRBD1. Germline V lookup: CDR1 KGHSH, CDR2 LQKENI. V lost 5 bases, J lost 4 bases, and 8 bases stayed unmatched. The CDR3 spans 15 residues. The DNA for the CDR3 is TGTGCCAGCTCAATACAACAGGGGGCTGGCACTGAAGCTTTCTTT. Its protein product is CASSIQQGAGTEAFF.

The chain carries TRBV6-5 and TRBJ1-2; D is possibly TRBD1 (6 bases). V lost 1 base to trimming and J lost 8 bases, with 17 bases between them. This CDR3 contains 15 residues. CDR1 and CDR2 from the germline V gene are MNHEY and SVGAGI. The CDR3 coding sequence is TGTGCCAGCAGTTACTTCTCCCAGGGGAATAAGGGCTACACCTTC. It codes for CASSYFSQGNKGYTF.

The chain uses TRBV7-2 and TRBJ1-5; D gene unclear. Trimming pared 0 bases from V and 6 bases from J, leaving 6 bases between. Germline lookup yields CDR1 SGHTA and CDR2 FQGNSA. The CDR3 loop spans 13 amino acids. The CDR3 loop reads CASSLATGQPQHF. CDR3 nucleotide sequence: TGTGCCAGCAGCTTAGCCACGGGTCAGCCCCAGCATTTT.

The chain links TRBV29-1 to TRBJ2-5; 7 bases align to TRBD1. The CDR3 contains 15 residues. CDR1 and CDR2 from the germline V gene are SQVTM and ANQGSEA. The chain's CDR3 is CSILKGAEIQETQYF. The CDR3 DNA follows: TGCAGTATCCTGAAGGGGGCGGAAATCCAAGAGACCCAGTACTTC.

The genes are TRBV5-1 and TRBJ1-3; a possible D gene is TRBD1 (5 bases). Germline V gene sequence: CDR1 SGHRS, CDR2 YFSETQ. Trimming shortened V by 2 bases and J by 2 bases, and 14 bases separated the two germline ends. The CDR3 is made up of 16 amino acids. CDR3 sequence reads: CASSLTGGVAGNTIYF. DNA of the CDR3: TGCGCCAGCAGCTTAACCGGGGGGGTGGCTGGAAACACCATATATTTT.